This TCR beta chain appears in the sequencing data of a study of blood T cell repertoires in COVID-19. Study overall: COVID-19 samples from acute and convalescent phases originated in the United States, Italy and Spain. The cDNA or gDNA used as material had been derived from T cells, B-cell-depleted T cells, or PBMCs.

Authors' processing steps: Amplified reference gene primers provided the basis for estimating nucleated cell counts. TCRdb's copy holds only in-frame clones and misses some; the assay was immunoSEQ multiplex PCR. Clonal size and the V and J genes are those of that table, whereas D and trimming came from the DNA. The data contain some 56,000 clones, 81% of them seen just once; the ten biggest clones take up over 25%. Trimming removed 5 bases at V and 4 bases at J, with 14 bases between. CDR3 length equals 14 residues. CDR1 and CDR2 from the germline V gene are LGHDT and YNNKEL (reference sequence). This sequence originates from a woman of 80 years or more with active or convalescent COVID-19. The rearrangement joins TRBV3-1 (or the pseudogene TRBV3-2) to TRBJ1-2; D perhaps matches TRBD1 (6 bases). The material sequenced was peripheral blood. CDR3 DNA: TGTGCCAGCAGCACCAGGGGTCGGGGCTATGGCTACACCTTC. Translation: CASSTRGRGYGYTF.